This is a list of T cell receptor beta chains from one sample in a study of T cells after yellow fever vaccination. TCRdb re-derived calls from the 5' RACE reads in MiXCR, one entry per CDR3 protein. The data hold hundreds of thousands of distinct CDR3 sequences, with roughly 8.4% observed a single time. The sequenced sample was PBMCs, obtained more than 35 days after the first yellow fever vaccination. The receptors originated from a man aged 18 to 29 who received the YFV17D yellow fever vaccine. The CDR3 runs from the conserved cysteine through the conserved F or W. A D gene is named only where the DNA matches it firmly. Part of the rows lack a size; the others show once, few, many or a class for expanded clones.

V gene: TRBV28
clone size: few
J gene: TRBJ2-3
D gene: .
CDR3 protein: CASLGADTQYF
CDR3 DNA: TGTGCCAGCCTCGGGGCAGATACGCAGTATTTT

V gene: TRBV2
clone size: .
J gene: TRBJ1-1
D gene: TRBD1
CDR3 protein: CASRDREDTEAFF
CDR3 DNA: TGTGCCAGCAGGGACAGGGAGGACACTGAAGCTTTCTTT

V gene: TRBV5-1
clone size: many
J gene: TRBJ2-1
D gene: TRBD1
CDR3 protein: CASSPGQGPYNEQFF
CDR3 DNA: TGTGCCAGCAGCCCGGGACAGGGACCCTACAATGAGCAGTTCTTC

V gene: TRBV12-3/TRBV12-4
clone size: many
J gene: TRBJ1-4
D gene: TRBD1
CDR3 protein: CASSLTGRGEKLFF
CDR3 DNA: TGTGCCAGCAGTCTGACAGGGCGAGGGGAAAAACTGTTTTTT

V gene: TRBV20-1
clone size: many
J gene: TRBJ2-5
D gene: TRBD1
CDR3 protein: CSARDSGGAYETQYF
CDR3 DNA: TGCAGTGCTAGAGATTCAGGGGGCGCTTACGAGACCCAGTACTTC

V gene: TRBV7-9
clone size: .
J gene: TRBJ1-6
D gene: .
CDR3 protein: CASSGGGFNSPLHF
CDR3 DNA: TGTGCCAGCAGTGGTGGGGGATTTAATTCACCCCTCCACTTT

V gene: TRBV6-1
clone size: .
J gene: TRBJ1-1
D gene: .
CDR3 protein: CASSPHREIPNTEAFF
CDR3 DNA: TGTGCCAGCAGTCCACACAGGGAAATACCCAACACTGAAGCTTTCTTT

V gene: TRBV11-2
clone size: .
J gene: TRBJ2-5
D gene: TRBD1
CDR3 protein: CASSLDRQGRETQYF
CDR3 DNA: TGTGCCAGCAGCTTAGATAGACAGGGTCGGGAGACCCAGTACTTC

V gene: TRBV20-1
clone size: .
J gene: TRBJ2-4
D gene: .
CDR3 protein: CSTDYSRPKNIQYF
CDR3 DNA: TGCAGTACGGACTATAGCAGGCCCAAAAACATTCAGTACTTC

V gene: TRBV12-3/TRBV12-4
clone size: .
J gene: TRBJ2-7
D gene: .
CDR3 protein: CASREGLRAEKYF
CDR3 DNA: TGTGCCAGCAGGGAAGGGTTGAGGGCAGAAAAGTACTTC

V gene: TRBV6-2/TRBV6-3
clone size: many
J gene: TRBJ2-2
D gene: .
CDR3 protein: CASTEPPSGELFF
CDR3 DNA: TGTGCCAGCACCGAACCCCCGTCCGGGGAGCTGTTTTTT

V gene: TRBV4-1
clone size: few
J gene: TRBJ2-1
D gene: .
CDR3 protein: CASSQPLDRSSYNEQFF
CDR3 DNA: TGCGCCAGCAGCCAACCCTTGGACCGAAGCTCCTACAATGAGCAGTTCTTC

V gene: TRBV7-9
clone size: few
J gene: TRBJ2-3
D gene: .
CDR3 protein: CASRSNADTQYF
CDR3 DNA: TGTGCCAGCAGATCGAACGCAGATACGCAGTATTTT

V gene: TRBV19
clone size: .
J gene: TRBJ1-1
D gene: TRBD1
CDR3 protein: CASSIAGTGVMNTEAFF
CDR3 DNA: TGTGCCAGTAGTATAGCTGGGACAGGGGTAATGAACACTGAAGCTTTCTTT

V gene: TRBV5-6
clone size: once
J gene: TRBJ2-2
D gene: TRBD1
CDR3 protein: CASSHRDRLNTGELFF
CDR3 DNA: TGTGCCAGCAGCCACCGGGACAGATTGAACACCGGGGAGCTGTTTTTT

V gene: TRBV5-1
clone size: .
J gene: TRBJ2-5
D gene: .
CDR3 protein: CASSLSLKETQYF
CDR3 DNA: TGCGCCAGCAGCTTGAGCCTCAAAGAGACCCAGTACTTC

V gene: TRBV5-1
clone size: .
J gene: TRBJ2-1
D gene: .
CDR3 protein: CASSSTLGGLSSYNEQFF
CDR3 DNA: TGCGCCAGCAGCTCAACCCTCGGGGGGCTGAGCTCCTACAATGAGCAGTTCTTC

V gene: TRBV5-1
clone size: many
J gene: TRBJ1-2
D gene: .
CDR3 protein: CASSNVPLYGYTF
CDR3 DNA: TGCGCCAGCAGCAACGTCCCGCTTTATGGCTACACCTTC

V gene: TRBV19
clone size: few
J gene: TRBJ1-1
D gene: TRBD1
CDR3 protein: CASSMGPWGQGAAFF
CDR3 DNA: TGTGCCAGTAGTATGGGACCTTGGGGACAGGGGGCTGCTTTCTTT

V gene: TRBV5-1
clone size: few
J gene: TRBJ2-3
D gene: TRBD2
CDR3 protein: CASRKTSGVTDTQYF
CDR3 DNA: TGCGCCAGCAGAAAGACTAGCGGGGTGACAGATACGCAGTATTTT

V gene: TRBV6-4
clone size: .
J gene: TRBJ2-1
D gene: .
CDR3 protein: CASSVLGGTYNEQFF
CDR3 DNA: TGTGCCAGCAGTGTACTAGGGGGGACCTACAATGAGCAGTTCTTC

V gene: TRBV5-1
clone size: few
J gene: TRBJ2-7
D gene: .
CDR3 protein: CASSPGAADSYEQYF
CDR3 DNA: TGCGCCAGCAGCCCCGGAGCGGCAGACTCCTACGAGCAGTACTTC

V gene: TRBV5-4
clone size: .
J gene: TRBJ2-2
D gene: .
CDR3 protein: CASSFVGTGELFF
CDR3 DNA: TGTGCCAGCAGCTTTGTGGGCACCGGGGAGCTGTTTTTT

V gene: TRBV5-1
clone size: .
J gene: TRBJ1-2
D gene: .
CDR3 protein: CASSLEPGTYGYTF
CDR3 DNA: TGCGCCAGCAGCTTGGAGCCGGGGACCTATGGCTACACCTTC

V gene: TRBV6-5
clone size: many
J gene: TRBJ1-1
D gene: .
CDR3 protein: CASSTTGSEAFF
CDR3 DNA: TGTGCCAGCAGCACTACAGGGTCCGAAGCTTTCTTT

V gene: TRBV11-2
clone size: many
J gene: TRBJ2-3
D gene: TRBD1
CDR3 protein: CASRESGGSPTDTQYF
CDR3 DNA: TGTGCCAGCAGGGAATCAGGGGGTTCCCCCACAGATACGCAGTATTTT

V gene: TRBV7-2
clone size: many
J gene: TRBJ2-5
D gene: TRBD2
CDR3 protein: CASSQPWGGLAQYF
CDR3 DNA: TGTGCCAGCAGCCAGCCGTGGGGGGGGTTGGCCCAGTACTTC

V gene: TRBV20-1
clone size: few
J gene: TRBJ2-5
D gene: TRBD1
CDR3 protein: CSARRANRGLETQYF
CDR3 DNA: TGCAGTGCTAGACGTGCCAACAGGGGCCTAGAGACCCAGTACTTC

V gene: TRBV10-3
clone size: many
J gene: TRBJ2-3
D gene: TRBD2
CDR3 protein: CAITTSGESTDTQYF
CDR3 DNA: TGTGCCATCACGACTAGCGGGGAGAGCACAGATACGCAGTATTTT

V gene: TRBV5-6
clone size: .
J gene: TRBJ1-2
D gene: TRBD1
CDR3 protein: CASSSPGQGARVILYGYTF
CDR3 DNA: TGTGCCAGCAGCTCCCCGGGACAGGGGGCTAGGGTAATTCTCTATGGCTACACCTTC

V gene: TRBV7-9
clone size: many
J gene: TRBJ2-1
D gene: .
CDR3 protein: CASSLEEVEQFF
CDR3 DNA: TGTGCCAGCAGCTTGGAGGAGGTTGAGCAGTTCTTC

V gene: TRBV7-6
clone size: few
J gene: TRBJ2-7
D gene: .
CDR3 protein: CASSERRETYEQYF
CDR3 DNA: TGTGCCAGCAGCGAACGGCGGGAAACCTACGAGCAGTACTTC

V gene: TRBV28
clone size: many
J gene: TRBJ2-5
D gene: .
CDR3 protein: CASSFQGGGETQYF
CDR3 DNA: TGTGCCAGCAGTTTCCAGGGAGGTGGAGAGACCCAGTACTTC

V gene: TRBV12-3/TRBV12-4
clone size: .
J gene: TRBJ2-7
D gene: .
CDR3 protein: CASTPGYGSRTTYEQYF
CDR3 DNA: TGTGCCAGCACCCCCGGGTACGGGAGCCGCACAACCTACGAGCAGTACTTC

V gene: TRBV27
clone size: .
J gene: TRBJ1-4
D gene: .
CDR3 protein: CASSYHRDTQKLFF
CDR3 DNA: TGTGCCAGCAGCTACCACCGGGACACCCAAAAACTGTTTTTT

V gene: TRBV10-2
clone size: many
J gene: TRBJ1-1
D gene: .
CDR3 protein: CASSGGVNTEAFF
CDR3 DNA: TGCGCCAGCAGTGGGGGAGTGAACACTGAAGCTTTCTTT

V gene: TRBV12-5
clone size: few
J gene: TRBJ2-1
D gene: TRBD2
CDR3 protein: CASGLVHGRGGVEQFF
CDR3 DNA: TGTGCTAGTGGTTTGGTACATGGGCGGGGGGGCGTTGAGCAGTTCTTC

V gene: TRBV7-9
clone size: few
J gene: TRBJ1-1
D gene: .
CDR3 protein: CASSFWGNTEAFF
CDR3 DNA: TGTGCCAGCAGCTTTTGGGGAAACACTGAAGCTTTCTTT

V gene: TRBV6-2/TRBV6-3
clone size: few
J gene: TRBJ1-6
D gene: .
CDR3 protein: CASSDRSDNSPLHF
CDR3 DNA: TGTGCCAGCAGTGACAGGTCGGATAATTCACCCCTCCACTTT

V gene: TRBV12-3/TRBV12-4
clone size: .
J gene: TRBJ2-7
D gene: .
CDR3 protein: CASSFGFVGEQYF
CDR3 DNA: TGTGCCAGCAGTTTCGGATTCGTAGGCGAGCAGTACTTC

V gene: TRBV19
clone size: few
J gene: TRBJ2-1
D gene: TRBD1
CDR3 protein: CASSMQGAPRNEQFF
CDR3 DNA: TGTGCCAGTAGCATGCAGGGGGCGCCCCGTAATGAGCAGTTCTTC

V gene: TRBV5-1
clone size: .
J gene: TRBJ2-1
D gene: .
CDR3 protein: CASSSQAEGEQFF
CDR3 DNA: TGCGCCAGCAGCTCCCAGGCGGAGGGTGAGCAGTTCTTC

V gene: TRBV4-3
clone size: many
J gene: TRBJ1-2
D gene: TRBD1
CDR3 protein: CASSQASRGHYGYTF
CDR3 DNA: TGCGCCAGCAGCCAAGCATCTAGGGGGCACTATGGCTACACCTTC

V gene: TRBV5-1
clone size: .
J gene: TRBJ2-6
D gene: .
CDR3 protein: CASSKDVASGANVLTF
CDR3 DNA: TGCGCCAGCAGCAAGGACGTAGCTTCTGGGGCCAACGTCCTGACTTTC

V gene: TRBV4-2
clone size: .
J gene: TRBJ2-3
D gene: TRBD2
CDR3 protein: CASSQVWPSGGHTDTQYF
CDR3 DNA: TGTGCCAGCAGCCAAGTTTGGCCTAGCGGGGGCCATACAGATACGCAGTATTTT

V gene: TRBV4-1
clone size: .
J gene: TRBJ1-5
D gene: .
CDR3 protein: CASSSWTSNQPQHF
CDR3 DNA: TGCGCCAGCAGCAGCTGGACATCCAATCAGCCCCAGCATTTT

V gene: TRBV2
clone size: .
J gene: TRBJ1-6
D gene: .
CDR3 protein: CASSDQGTNSPLHF
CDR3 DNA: TGTGCCAGCAGTGACCAGGGAACGAATTCACCCCTCCACTTT